Presented here are 20 T cell receptor beta chains from one specimen sequenced in a study of human T cells and chemical hapten exposure. Time point specified: patch test 1, 2 weeks after DPC sensitization. The treatment denotes: therapeutic diphenylcyclopropenone sensitization with weekly scalp DPC. A single record per CDR3 protein comes from TCRdb applying MiXCR to the RACE reads. The table records roughly 86,000 distinct CDR3 sequences, roughly a tenth of them present only once. The starting material was whole blood, obtained in connection with sensitization to the hapten diphenylcyclopropenone (DPC). These receptors came from a man aged 40-49 years with alopecia areata. Some clones in this sample may be carry-over from other donors' samples.

This clonotype was picked up one time. The V and J genes are TRBV13 and TRBJ1-1; a weak D match, TRBD1 (6 bases). CDR3 size: 14 residues. CDR1 is PRHDT, CDR2 FYEKMQ, per germline (reference sequence). Trimming left V 4 bases short and J 4 bases short, with 13 bases between. CDR3 in amino acids: CASSWGGGRTEAFF. DNA of the CDR3: TGTGCCAGCAGCTGGGGGGGGGGCCGCACTGAAGCTTTCTTT.

The CDR3 region has the DNA TGTGCCAGCAGTTGGCAGGGGACTAGCACAGATACGCAGTATTTT. Encoded protein: CASSWQGTSTDTQYF. This chain uses TRBV6-2 or TRBV6-3 with TRBJ2-3; D possibly matches TRBD1 or TRBD2 (6 bases each). The CDR3 is made up of 15 amino acids. Germline V gene sequence: CDR1 MNHEY, CDR2 SVGEGT. V lost 4 bases, J lost 0 bases, and 11 bases lay in between.

This clonotype was detected only a few times. V gene TRBV23-1 combines with J gene TRBJ2-1; tentative D call: TRBD1 (6 bases). TRBV23-1 is flagged as an ORF with uncertain function. V was pared by 0 bases and J by 5 bases, with 17 bases between. CDR3 length equals 17 residues. The CDR3, as DNA: TGCGCCAGCAGTCAATCGAAGGACAGAAGACGAAACAATGAGCAGTTCTTC. This sequence encodes CASSQSKDRRRNNEQFF.

This chain connects TRBV12-3 or TRBV12-4 to TRBJ2-1; 8 bases are shared with TRBD2. CDR3 length: 16 residues. The junction had 11 bases not matched to a gene; V was cut back by 3 bases and J by 7 bases. CDR3: CASSFPAGGERNEQFF. In DNA, the CDR3 is TGTGCCAGCAGTTTCCCGGCGGGAGGAGAACGGAATGAGCAGTTCTTC.

This rearrangement joins TRBV6-6 to TRBJ2-3, with no clear D. V lost 4 bases, J lost 3 bases, and 17 bases lay in between. The CDR3 sequence is 16 residues long. CDR1 is MNHNY and CDR2 is SVGAGI in the germline V gene (reference sequence). The CDR3 nucleotides read TGTGCCAGCAGTTTTGGCGGCCCCACGTGGACAGATACGCAGTATTTT. This gives the protein CASSFGGPTWTDTQYF.

This clonotype came up a few times. The V gene is TRBV20-1, the J gene TRBJ2-5, with D unclear. Germline CDR1 and CDR2: DFQATT and SNEGSKA (reference sequence). The CDR3 is 12 amino acids. V shed 6 bases and J shed 2 bases, with 10 bases lying between them. CDR3 nucleotides: TGCAGTGCCCGCAGGAGACAAGAGACCCAGTACTTC. This sequence encodes CSARRRQETQYF.

This CDR3 is CASSEAPGDNSPLHF. The DNA for the CDR3 is TGTGCCAGCAGTGAAGCTCCAGGGGACAATTCACCCCTCCACTTT. This chain joins TRBV6-1 and TRBJ1-6; a possible D gene is TRBD1 (6 bases). The V end lost 0 bases, the J end lost 7 bases, and 10 bases lay between the germline ends. The CDR3 totals 15 residues. Germline assignment: CDR1 MNHNS and CDR2 SASEGT.

This clonotype has just a few counts. The rearrangement uses TRBV6-2 or TRBV6-3 and TRBJ2-2; D is undetermined. V was clipped by 7 bases and J by 2 bases, with 5 bases between them. CDR1 and CDR2 from the germline V gene are MNHEY and SVGEGT. The CDR3 has 12 amino acids. CDR3 sequence: CASTTNTGELFF. CDR3 bases: TGTGCCAGCACCACCAACACCGGGGAGCTGTTTTTT.

The table lists this clonotype with a few counts. The CDR3 DNA sequence: TGTGCCATCAGTGCGGGACGCCCTCTCTATGGCTACACCTTC. Its protein is CAISAGRPLYGYTF. J is TRBJ1-2 and V is TRBV10-3; D is possibly TRBD1 (5 bases). Trimming removed 4 bases from V and 4 bases from J, with 13 bases in between. The germline gives CDR1 ENHRY, CDR2 SYGVKD. The CDR3 loop spans 14 amino acids.

This clonotype occurred many times. This chain joins TRBV7-2 and TRBJ1-2, with 9 bases matching TRBD1. V shed 5 bases, J shed 4 bases, and the junction held 14 bases outside the gene matches. The germline V gene encodes CDR1 SGHTA and CDR2 FQGNSA. The CDR3 extends over 17 amino acids. The CDR3 reads CASSRTGGAGPSYGYTF. CDR3 coding DNA: TGTGCCAGCAGCAGAACAGGGGGCGCCGGCCCCAGCTATGGCTACACCTTC.

This chain links TRBV7-8 with TRBJ2-5; TRBD1 aligns across 10 bases. Germline-derived CDR1 and CDR2 are SGHVS and FQNEAQ. The CDR3 contains 17 residues. J was trimmed by 4 bases and V by 1 base; bases with no gene match: 9. DNA for the CDR3: TGTGCCAGCAGCTTAGTAGTCGGACAGGGGGTCGCAGAGACCCAGTACTTC. The encoded protein is CASSLVVGQGVAETQYF.

This clonotype was picked up many times. The rearrangement links TRBV6-6 to TRBJ2-7, with TRBD2 identical over 7 bases. V shed 0 bases, J shed 2 bases, and the junction held 7 bases outside the gene matches. The CDR3 length is 16 residues. CDR1 MNHNY and CDR2 SVGAGI come from the germline V gene (reference sequence). CDR3 nucleotide sequence: TGTGCCAGCAGTTACTCGAGGTCGGGAGGAACCTACGAGCAGTACTTC. This gives the protein CASSYSRSGGTYEQYF.

This clonotype was seen a handful of times. The chain recombines TRBV10-3 with TRBJ2-3; TRBD2 agrees at 9 bases. The CDR3 is 14 residues long. Germline V gene lookup returns CDR1 ENHRY and CDR2 SYGVKD. V shed 4 bases, J shed 3 bases, and the junction held 2 bases outside the gene matches. CDR3 loop: CAISATSGTDTQYF. Written as DNA, the CDR3 is TGTGCCATCAGTGCGACTAGCGGAACAGATACGCAGTATTTT.

V usage is TRBV27 and J usage is TRBJ1-2; TRBD1 matches at 7 bases. CDR3 length: 13 residues. CDR1 MNHEY and CDR2 SMNVEV come from the germline V gene (reference sequence). With 10 bases clipped from V and 8 bases from J, the junction kept 13 bases outside the gene matches. The CDR3 DNA sequence: TGTGCCACCAAGACGAGGGGGCACCAAGGCTACACCTTC. This gives the protein CATKTRGHQGYTF.

The chain has TRBV9 and TRBJ2-5; TRBD1 is a possible D gene (6 bases). This CDR3 has 15 residues. The germline gives CDR1 SGDLS, CDR2 YYNGEE. V lost 3 bases and J lost 2, with 14 bases in between. CDR3 sequence reads: CASSDPLDSQETQYF. Written as DNA, the CDR3 is TGTGCCAGCAGCGACCCCCTGGACAGTCAAGAGACCCAGTACTTC. The whole variable domain, remainder taken from reference TRBV9 and TRBJ2-5, is DSGVTQTPKHLITATGQRVTLRCSPRSGDLSVYWYQQSLDQGLQFLIQYYNGEERAKGNILERFSAQQFPDLHSELNLSSLELGDSALYFCASSDPLDSQETQYFGPGTRLLVL.

The rearrangement links TRBV7-2 to TRBJ2-7, with TRBD2 matching over 8 bases. Germline assignment: CDR1 SGHTA and CDR2 FQGNSA. The CDR3 has 16 amino acids. Unmatched junction bases numbered 12, after V lost 4 bases and J lost 4 bases. The chain's CDR3 is CASSSQPGLGGYEQYV. DNA for the CDR3: TGTGCCAGCAGCTCCCAGCCGGGACTAGGCGGTTACGAGCAGTACGTC.

As to this clonotype: A much more abundant neighbour one base away suggests this may be a read error. The chain links TRBV28 to TRBJ1-2; D unclear. The CDR3 has 14 residues. CDR1 MDHEN and CDR2 SYDVKM come from the germline V gene. The V end lost 10 bases, the J end lost 7 bases, and 22 bases lay between the germline ends. CDR3 amino acids: CATPELGSRSGYTF. For the CDR3, the DNA is TGTGCCACCCCTGAACTCGGCTCTAGGAGTGGCTACACCTTC.

This clonotype was detected only a few times. The chain is built from TRBV6-5 and TRBJ2-5; D call uncertain. Deletions cut 5 bases from V and 0 bases from J, with 7 bases between. This CDR3 is 13 amino acids long. CDR1 MNHEY and CDR2 SVGAGI come from the germline V gene. CDR3 sequence reads: CASSPTYQETQYF. CDR3 in DNA: TGTGCCAGCAGTCCAACGTACCAAGAGACCCAGTACTTC.

This clonotype was counted many times. This rearrangement joins TRBV24-1 to TRBJ2-3, with 11 bases that match TRBD2. The CDR3 is made up of 17 amino acids. J was trimmed by 0 bases and V by 2 bases; bases with no gene match: 3. Looked up from germline, CDR1 is KGHDR and CDR2 is SFDVKD. The CDR3 DNA is TGTGCCACCAGTGATTCGGGACTAGCGGAAAGCACAGATACGCAGTATTTT. It specifies CATSDSGLAESTDTQYF.

The table lists this clonotype with many counts. J is TRBJ2-3 and V is TRBV6-5, with 10 bases lining up with TRBD2. The CDR3 length is 16 residues. Per the germline V gene, CDR1 is MNHEY and CDR2 is SVGAGI. Unmatched junction bases numbered 10, after V lost 6 bases and J lost 4 bases. In nucleotides, the CDR3 is TGTGCCAGCAGCCGAAGACTAGCGGGCGCGGCAGATACGCAGTATTTT. Translation: CASSRRLAGAADTQYF.